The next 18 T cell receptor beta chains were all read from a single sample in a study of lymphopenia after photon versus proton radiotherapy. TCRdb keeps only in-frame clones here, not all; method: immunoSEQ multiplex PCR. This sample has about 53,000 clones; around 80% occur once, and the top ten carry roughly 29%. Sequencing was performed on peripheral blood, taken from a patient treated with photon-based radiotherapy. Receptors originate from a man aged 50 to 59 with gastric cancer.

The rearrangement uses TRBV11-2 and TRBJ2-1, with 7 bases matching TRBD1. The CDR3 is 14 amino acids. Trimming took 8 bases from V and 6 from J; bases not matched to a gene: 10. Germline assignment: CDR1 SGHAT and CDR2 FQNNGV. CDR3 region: CASDHGQAGNEQFF. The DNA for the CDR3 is TGTGCCAGCGATCACGGACAGGCGGGCAATGAGCAGTTCTTC.

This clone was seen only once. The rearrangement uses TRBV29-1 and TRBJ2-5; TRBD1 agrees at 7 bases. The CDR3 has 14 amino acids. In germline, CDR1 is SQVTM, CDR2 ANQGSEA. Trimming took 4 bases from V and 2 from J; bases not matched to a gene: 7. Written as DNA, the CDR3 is TGCAGCGTTGCCGACAGGGTGGTTCAAGAGACCCAGTACTTC. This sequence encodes CSVADRVVQETQYF.

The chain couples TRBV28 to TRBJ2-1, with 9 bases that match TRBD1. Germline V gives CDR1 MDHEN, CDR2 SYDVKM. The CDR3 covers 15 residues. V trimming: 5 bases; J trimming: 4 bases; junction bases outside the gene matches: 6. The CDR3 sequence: CASSTSGTGYNEQFF. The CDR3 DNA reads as TGTGCCAGCAGTACCTCCGGGACAGGGTACAATGAGCAGTTCTTC.

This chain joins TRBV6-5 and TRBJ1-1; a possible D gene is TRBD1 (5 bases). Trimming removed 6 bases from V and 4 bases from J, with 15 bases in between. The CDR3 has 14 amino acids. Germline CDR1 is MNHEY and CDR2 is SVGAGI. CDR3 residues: CASRGTRRSTEAFF. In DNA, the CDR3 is TGTGCCAGCAGGGGGACGAGGAGGTCCACTGAAGCTTTCTTT.

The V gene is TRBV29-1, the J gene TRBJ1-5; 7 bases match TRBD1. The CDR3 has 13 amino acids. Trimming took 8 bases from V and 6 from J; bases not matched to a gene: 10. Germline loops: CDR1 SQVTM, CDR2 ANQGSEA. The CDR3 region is CSYVTAGGQPQHF. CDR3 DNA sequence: TGCAGCTATGTGACGGCAGGGGGTCAGCCCCAGCATTTT.

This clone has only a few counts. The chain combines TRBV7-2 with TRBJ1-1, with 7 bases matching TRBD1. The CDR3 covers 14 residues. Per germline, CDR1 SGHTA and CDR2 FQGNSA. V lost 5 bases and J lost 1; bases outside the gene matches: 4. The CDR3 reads CASSGGQANTEAFF. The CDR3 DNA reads TGTGCCAGCAGCGGAGGACAGGCGAACACTGAAGCTTTCTTT.

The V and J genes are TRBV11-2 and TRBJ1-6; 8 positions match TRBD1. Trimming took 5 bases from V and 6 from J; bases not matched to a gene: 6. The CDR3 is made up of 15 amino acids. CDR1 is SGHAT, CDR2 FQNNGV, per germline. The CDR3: CASSPDRGSNSPLHF. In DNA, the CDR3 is TGTGCCAGCAGCCCCGACAGGGGCTCTAATTCACCCCTCCACTTT.

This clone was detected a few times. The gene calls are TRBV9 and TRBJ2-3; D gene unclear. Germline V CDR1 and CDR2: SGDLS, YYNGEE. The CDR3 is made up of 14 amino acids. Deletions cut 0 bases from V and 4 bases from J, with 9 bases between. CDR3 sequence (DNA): TGTGCCAGCAGCGTAGGTGGTAGGCCAGATACGCAGTATTTT. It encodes CASSVGGRPDTQYF. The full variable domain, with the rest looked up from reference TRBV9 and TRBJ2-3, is DSGVTQTPKHLITATGQRVTLRCSPRSGDLSVYWYQQSLDQGLQFLIQYYNGEERAKGNILERFSAQQFPDLHSELNLSSLELGDSALYFCASSVGGRPDTQYFGPGTRLTVL.

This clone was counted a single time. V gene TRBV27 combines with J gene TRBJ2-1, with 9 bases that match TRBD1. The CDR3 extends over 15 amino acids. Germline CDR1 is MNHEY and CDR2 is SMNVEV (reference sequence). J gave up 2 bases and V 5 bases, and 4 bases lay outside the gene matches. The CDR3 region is CASSPRQGAYNEQFF. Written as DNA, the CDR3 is TGTGCCAGCAGTCCACGACAGGGGGCCTACAATGAGCAGTTCTTC.

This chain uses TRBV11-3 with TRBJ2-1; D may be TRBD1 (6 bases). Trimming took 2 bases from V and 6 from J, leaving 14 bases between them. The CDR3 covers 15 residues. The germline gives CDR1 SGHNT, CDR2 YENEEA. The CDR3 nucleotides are TGTGCCAGCAGCTTACAGGGGCTGGAGAGCAATGAGCAGTTCTTC. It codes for CASSLQGLESNEQFF.

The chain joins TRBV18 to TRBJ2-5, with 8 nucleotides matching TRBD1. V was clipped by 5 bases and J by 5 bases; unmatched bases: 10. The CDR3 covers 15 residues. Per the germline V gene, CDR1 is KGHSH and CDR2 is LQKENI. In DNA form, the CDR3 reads TGTGCCAGCTCATCTTGGACAGGGCAAGGGGAGACCCAGTACTTC. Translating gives CASSSWTGQGETQYF.

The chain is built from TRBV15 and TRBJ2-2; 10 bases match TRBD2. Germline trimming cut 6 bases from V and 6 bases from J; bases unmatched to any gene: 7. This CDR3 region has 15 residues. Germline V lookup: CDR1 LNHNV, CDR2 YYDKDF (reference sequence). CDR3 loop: CATRTSGRGSGELFF. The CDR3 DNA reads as TGTGCCACCAGGACGAGCGGGAGGGGGTCCGGGGAGCTGTTTTTT. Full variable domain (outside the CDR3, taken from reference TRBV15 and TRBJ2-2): DAMVIQNPRYQVTQFGKPVTLSCSQTLNHNVMYWYQQKSSQAPKLLFHYYDKDFNNEADTPDNFQSRRPNTSFCFLDIRSPGLGDTAMYLCATRTSGRGSGELFFGEGSRLTVL.

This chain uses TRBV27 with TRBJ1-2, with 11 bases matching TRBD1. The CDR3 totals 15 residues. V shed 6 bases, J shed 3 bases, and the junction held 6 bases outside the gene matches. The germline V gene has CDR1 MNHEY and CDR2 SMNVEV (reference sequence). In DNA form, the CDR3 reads TGTGCCAGCAGGACCTGGACAGGGGGCGACTATGGCTACACCTTC. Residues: CASRTWTGGDYGYTF.

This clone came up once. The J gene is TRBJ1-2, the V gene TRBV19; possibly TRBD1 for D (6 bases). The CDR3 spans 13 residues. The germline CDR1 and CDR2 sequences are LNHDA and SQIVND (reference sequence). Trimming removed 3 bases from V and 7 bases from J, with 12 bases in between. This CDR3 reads CASSIPGGRGYTF. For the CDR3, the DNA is TGTGCCAGTAGTATCCCGGGGGGCCGTGGCTACACCTTC.

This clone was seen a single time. As DNA, the CDR3 is TGTGCCAGAAGCTTGGTTCCGGTCACCCCCCCCCACTGCTCCTACAATGAGCAGTTCTTC. As protein: CARSLVPVTPPHCSYNEQFF. The chain links TRBV5-3 to TRBJ2-1; no reliable D call. TRBV5-3 qualifies as an ORF whose function is uncertain. This CDR3 is built from 20 residues. Between the trimmed V and J ends, which lost 0 bases and 0 bases, there was a span of 22 bases.

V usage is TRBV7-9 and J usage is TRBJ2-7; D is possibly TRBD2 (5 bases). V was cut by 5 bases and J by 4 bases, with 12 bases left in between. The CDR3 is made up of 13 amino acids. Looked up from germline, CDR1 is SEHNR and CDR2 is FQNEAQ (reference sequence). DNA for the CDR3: TGTGCCAGCAGCCCTGTTAGGGAGTACGAGCAGTACTTC. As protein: CASSPVREYEQYF.

The CDR3 DNA sequence: TGTGCCAGCAGCCCGCGGGGGGGCACAGGATATGGCTACACCTTC. Protein product: CASSPRGGTGYGYTF. J is TRBJ1-2 and V is TRBV7-6; maybe TRBD1 (6 bases). V lost 5 bases, J lost 5 bases, and 18 bases lay in between. The CDR3 extends over 15 amino acids. Germline CDR1 SGHVS, CDR2 FNYEAQ.

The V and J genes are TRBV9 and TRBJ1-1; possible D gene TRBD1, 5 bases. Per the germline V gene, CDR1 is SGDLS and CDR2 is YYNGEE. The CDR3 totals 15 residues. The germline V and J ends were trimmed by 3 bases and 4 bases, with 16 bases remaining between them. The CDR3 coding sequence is TGTGCCAGCAGCGCCGGGGACTGGTCGAGCACTGAAGCTTTCTTT. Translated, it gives CASSAGDWSSTEAFF.